This T cell receptor beta chain was sequenced in a study of PD-1 blockade in classical Hodgkin lymphoma (dated by TCRdb to about 2020). Turning to the overall study: Nivolumab dosing was 3 mg/kg intravenously every 2 weeks, continuing until either disease progression or unacceptable toxicity. The study used TCR beta sequencing and CyTOF to define a peripheral blood immune signature of response to PD-1 blockade in classical Hodgkin lymphoma. Findings and caveats that apply to the study as a whole: Baseline TCR diversity was reported to be lower in newly diagnosed patients than in healthy donors, and even lower in relapsed/refractory patients. CD4+ but not CD8+ TCR diversity rose significantly by C4D1 (p=0.0027 vs p=0.16), most apparent in complete responders (p=0.02). Among trial patients, those achieving complete response had baseline diversity similar to that of newly diagnosed patients, while diversity was significantly lower in partial responders and progressors. Patients starting nivolumab less than 1 year after ASCT had lower diversity and were excluded from later analyses to avoid confounding by immune reconstitution. The study covered only a single clinical trial cohort, and the causes of the repertoire differences, possibly disease activity or prior therapy, were still not defined.

Concerning this clone: Its recognized antigen is unknown. One base away there is no much larger clone; base qualities are not given.

Genomic DNA was isolated using the Qiagen DNeasy kit from unsorted PBMCs as well as from negatively selected CD4+ and CD8+ fractions. Amplification of TCR beta CDR3 regions was done by immunoSEQ multiplex PCR with primers that anneal to V and J segments. Amplification bias was minimized using a synthetic immune receptor repertoire, and residual bias was removed computationally after sequencing. Per the original workflow: Custom Python scripts were used to quantify repertoire diversity as the Shannon entropy index. Unsorted, CD4+ and CD8+ repertoires were analyzed separately, except in combined analyses where CD4+ and CD8+ sequences were merged in silico. A clone was considered expanded if an increase in frequency of at least 2-fold after treatment relative to C1D1 was found, and a pseudocount of 0.5 was applied to clones undetected at baseline. Singleton clones were defined as clones with 0 or 1 copy at C1D1, and non-singleton clones were defined as clones with 2 or more copies. Clones expanded in unsorted samples were annotated as CD4+, CD8+ or unknown by matching protein sequences in sorted samples from the same patient. Wilcoxon tests were applied to paired samples to test diversity changes from C1D1 to C4D1. What TCRdb holds here is the immuneACCESS table cut down to in-frame rearrangements. Part of the clones is not present; checked against another copy, under half of the missing clones reflect an unresolved V gene, and the others are unexplained. That table gives V, J and clone size, and the DNA gave D and trimming. This sample gives fewer than 55,000 clones in total; 70% to 80% of them show up just once. The ten largest clones add up to around 19% of the sample.

This sample's time point label indicates: cycle 4 day 1 (C4D1), after 5 to 7 weeks of nivolumab. All trial patients had relapsed after autologous stem cell transplantation, with cohorts A, B and C differing in prior brentuximab vedotin exposure. The trial cohort comprised some 60 patients with relapsed/refractory classical Hodgkin lymphoma whose best overall responses were complete response, partial response or progressive disease. Single-agent nivolumab was administered to trial patients in the multi-cohort phase II CheckMate 205 trial. An independent review committee assessed best overall response by applying the 2007 International Working Group response criteria. Trial PBMCs were collected immediately before nivolumab initiation (C1D1) and during therapy at cycle 2 day 1 and cycle 4 day 1. Peripheral blood was collected in 8 mL Vacutainer Cell Preparation Tubes, from which PBMCs were isolated by centrifugation and then cryopreserved.

There are 12 amino acids in the CDR3, from cysteine to phenylalanine inclusive. The entry retains the CDR3 DNA only, 36 bases that are in frame from base 1. The V end loses 1 base and the J end loses 8 bases, and a stretch of 7 bases separates them. In the germline V gene, CDR1 corresponds to MGHRA and CDR2 to YSYEKL. This receptor chain uses TRBV4-1 and TRBJ2-3; there is no confident call for the D gene. Sequencing used peripheral blood mononuclear cells (PBMCs), obtained before the fourth cycle of nivolumab. This clonotype was sampled from a human donor with classical Hodgkin lymphoma. The DNA sequence follows: TGCGCCAGCAGCCAAGGAGTAGGTACGCAGTATTTT. Its product reads: CASSQGVGTQYF.